This entry features one TCR beta chain sequence. Antigen: not known. This entry comes from a study of T cells in Graves' hyperthyroidism and ophthalmopathy. Aged 18 to 65, the patients had hyperthyroidism that was newly diagnosed and had lasted under 2 months. The CDR3 length is 13 residues. V shed 2 bases and J shed 0 bases, with 5 bases lying between them. The germline V gene encodes CDR1 LNHNV and CDR2 YYDKDF (reference sequence). RNA transcripts served as the template for amplifying TCR beta CDR3 regions. Primed by the HTBI set, a first-round RT-PCR was run on the TCR CDR3. MiXCR was run by TCRdb on the multiplex PCR reads, yielding one entry per CDR3 protein. The sample yields approximately 500,000 distinct CDR3 sequences, 40% to 55% seen once. The study, taken as a whole, reports: Median prediction lead before ophthalmopathy onset was six to eight months with the model.

This sequence originates from a woman in her late teens or twenties with Graves' hyperthyroidism. Source material: peripheral blood or thyroid tissue (not recorded which). The V and J genes are TRBV15 and TRBJ2-7; D remains unclear. For the CDR3, the DNA is TGTGCCACCAGCAGATCCCGCTCCTACGAGCAGTACTTC. Translating gives CATSRSRSYEQYF.